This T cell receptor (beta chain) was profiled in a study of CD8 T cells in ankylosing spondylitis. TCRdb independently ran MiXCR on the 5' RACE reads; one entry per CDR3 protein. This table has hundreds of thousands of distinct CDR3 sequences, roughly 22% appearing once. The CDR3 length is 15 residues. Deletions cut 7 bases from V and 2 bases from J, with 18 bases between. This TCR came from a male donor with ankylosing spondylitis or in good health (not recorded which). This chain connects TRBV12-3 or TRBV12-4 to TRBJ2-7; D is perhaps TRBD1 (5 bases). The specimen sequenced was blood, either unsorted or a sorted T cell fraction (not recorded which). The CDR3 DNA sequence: TGTGCCAGCACCCCATTCGGGCAGGGTACCTACGAGCAGTACTTC. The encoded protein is CASTPFGQGTYEQYF.